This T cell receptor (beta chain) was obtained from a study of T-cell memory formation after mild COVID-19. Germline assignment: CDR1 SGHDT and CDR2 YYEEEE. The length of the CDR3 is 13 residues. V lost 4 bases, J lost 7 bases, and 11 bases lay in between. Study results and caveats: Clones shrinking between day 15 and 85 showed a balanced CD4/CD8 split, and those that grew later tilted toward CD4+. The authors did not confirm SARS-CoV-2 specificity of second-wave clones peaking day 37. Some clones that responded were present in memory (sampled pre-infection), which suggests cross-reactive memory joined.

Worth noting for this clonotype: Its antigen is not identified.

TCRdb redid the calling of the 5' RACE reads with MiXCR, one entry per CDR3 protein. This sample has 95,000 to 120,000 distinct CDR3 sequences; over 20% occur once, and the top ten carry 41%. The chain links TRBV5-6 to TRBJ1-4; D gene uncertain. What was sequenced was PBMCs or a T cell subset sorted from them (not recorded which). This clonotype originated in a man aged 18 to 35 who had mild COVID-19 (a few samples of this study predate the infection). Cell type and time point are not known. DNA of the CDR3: TGTGCCAGCAGCCCCGGGGAGTCTGAAAAACTGTTTTTT. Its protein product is CASSPGESEKLFF.